The 19 T cell receptor beta chains in this list originate from one sample, sequenced in a study of blood T cell repertoires in COVID-19. The method was immunoSEQ multiplex PCR; TCRdb's version includes in-frame clones alone and lacks a portion of them. The profile shows 250,000 to 300,000 clones, roughly 91% of them singletons. The specimen was PBMCs or T cells enriched from blood (not recorded which). These receptors originate from a woman in her sixties who had recovered from COVID-19.

This sequence joins TRBV28 and TRBJ2-1; 10 nucleotides line up with TRBD2. The J segment lost 9 bases and the V segment lost 7 bases, leaving 6 bases of the junction unmatched. This CDR3 has 13 residues. Germline V gene lookup returns CDR1 MDHEN and CDR2 SYDVKM. As DNA, the CDR3 is TGTGCCAGCAAAAAAGCGGGAGGGAGTGAGCAGTTCTTC. It yields the protein CASKKAGGSEQFF.

The count of this clone is one. The chain couples TRBV19 to TRBJ1-1, with TRBD1 matching 8 bases. The CDR3 runs 16 residues. After removal of 4 bases from V and 5 bases from J, the junction contained 12 bases not matched to a gene. Germline CDR1 is LNHDA and CDR2 is SQIVND (reference sequence). CDR3 nucleotides: TGTGCCAGTAGTACCGGGACAGGATATGTGCGGACTGAAGCTTTCTTT. Its protein product is CASSTGTGYVRTEAFF.

J is TRBJ2-5 and V is TRBV11-2; possible D gene TRBD1, 6 bases. CDR1 and CDR2 (germline): SGHAT, FQNNGV. V shed 6 bases and J shed 2 bases, with 13 bases lying between them. The length of the CDR3 is 14 residues. The CDR3 is CASSLGRGQETQYF. CDR3 nucleotides: TGTGCCAGCAGTCTGGGCAGGGGTCAAGAGACCCAGTACTTC.

V usage is TRBV15 and J usage is TRBJ2-7, with TRBD2 identical over 9 bases. Germline loops: CDR1 LNHNV, CDR2 YYDKDF (reference sequence). There are 17 residues in the CDR3. The V and J ends lost 5 bases and 2 bases, in that order; junction bases with no gene match: 13. The DNA of the CDR3 is TGTGCCACCAGCGCGAGCTTAGCGGGAGTTCGAACCTACGAGCAGTACTTC. Translation gives CATSASLAGVRTYEQYF.

The V call is TRBV6-5, the J call TRBJ1-1; the D is unclear. Germline V lookup: CDR1 MNHEY, CDR2 SVGAGI. The CDR3 length is 15 residues. Trimming took off 2 bases at V and 0 bases at J, with 10 bases between the two ends. CDR3 amino acids: CASSYDRVMNTEAFF. Here the CDR3 DNA reads TGTGCCAGCAGTTACGATCGAGTGATGAACACTGAAGCTTTCTTT.

V and J are TRBV27 and TRBJ1-3; no definite D call. CDR1 and CDR2 from the germline V gene are MNHEY and SMNVEV (reference sequence). The V end lost 3 bases, the J end lost 2 bases, and 8 bases lay between the germline ends. The length of the CDR3 is 14 residues. CDR3 nucleotide sequence: TGTGCCAGCAGTTTCTCCCCCCCTGGAAACACCATATATTTT. Translation: CASSFSPPGNTIYF.

The CDR3 spells CATSRSQGWLFF. The CDR3 DNA follows: TGTGCCACCAGCAGATCACAGGGCTGGCTGTTTTTT. V and J are TRBV15 and TRBJ1-4, with D perhaps TRBD1 (6 bases). This CDR3 comprises 12 residues. V lost 2 bases and J lost 14, with 12 bases in between. The germline gives CDR1 LNHNV, CDR2 YYDKDF (reference sequence).

V gene TRBV7-9 combines with J gene TRBJ2-3; 9 bases are a match to TRBD2. Per germline, CDR1 SEHNR and CDR2 FQNEAQ (reference sequence). The CDR3 loop spans 16 amino acids. The V gene end was trimmed by 1 base and the J gene end by 0 bases; junction bases not matched to a gene: 2. The CDR3 DNA is TGTGCCAGCAGCTTAGTTAGCGGGGGAAGCACAGATACGCAGTATTTT. Protein product: CASSLVSGGSTDTQYF.

The chain combines TRBV28 with TRBJ1-1, with 7 bases identical to TRBD1. The CDR3 is 15 amino acids. Germline CDR1 MDHEN, CDR2 SYDVKM. With V trimmed by 5 bases and J by 11 bases, 17 bases remained unmatched. The CDR3 DNA follows: TGTGCCAGCAGTCCATTCCCGCGACAGGGTGCAGGGGCTTTCTTT. It codes for CASSPFPRQGAGAFF.

The V call is TRBV3-1 (or the pseudogene TRBV3-2), the J call TRBJ2-7, with 7 bases fitting TRBD2. The CDR3 runs 12 residues. CDR1 is LGHDT and CDR2 is YNNKEL in the germline V gene (reference sequence). The junction had 2 bases not matched to a gene; V was cut back by 5 bases and J by 4 bases. CDR3 sequence reads: CASSGLEYEQYF. DNA for the CDR3: TGTGCCAGCAGCGGACTAGAATACGAGCAGTACTTC.

For this clone: The sample has other DNA sequences that encode this CDR3 too. The J gene is TRBJ2-2, the V gene TRBV10-1; TRBD2 matches at 11 bases. V gave up 8 bases and J gave up 6 bases; unmatched junction bases: 5. The CDR3 length is 14 residues. Germline assignment: CDR1 WNHNN and CDR2 SYGVQD (reference sequence). CDR3 residues: CASSTSGSPGELFF. For the CDR3, the DNA is TGCGCCAGCTCTACTAGCGGGAGCCCCGGGGAGCTGTTTTTT.

This chain connects TRBV30 to TRBJ1-4; possible D gene TRBD1, 6 bases. CDR1 and CDR2 from the germline V gene are GTSNPN and SVGIG (reference sequence). The length of the CDR3 is 15 residues. The V end was cut by 3 bases, the J end by 1 base, with 12 bases between. The CDR3 nucleotides are TGTGCCTGGAGCGACCAAGGGGGAACTAATGAAAAACTGTTTTTT. It yields the protein CAWSDQGGTNEKLFF.

This chain links TRBV7-9 with TRBJ2-1, with 10 bases matching TRBD2. Germline CDR1 SEHNR, CDR2 FQNEAQ (reference sequence). The CDR3 runs to 16 residues. The V segment lost 5 bases and the J segment 2 bases; nucleotides outside the gene matches: 6. CDR3 DNA: TGTGCCAGCAGCCCCCGGACTAGCGGTACCTACAATGAGCAGTTCTTC. Amino acids: CASSPRTSGTYNEQFF.

The chain links TRBV3-1 (or the pseudogene TRBV3-2) to TRBJ1-2; D might be TRBD1 (5 bases). The CDR3 loop spans 16 amino acids. Per germline, CDR1 LGHDT and CDR2 YNNKEL (reference sequence). V lost 0 bases and J lost 7, with 18 bases in between. The CDR3: CASSQDYKGSPSGYTF. The CDR3 bases are TGTGCCAGCAGCCAAGATTATAAGGGGTCCCCTAGTGGCTACACCTTC.

V usage is TRBV18 and J usage is TRBJ2-5; no clear D. The CDR3 contains 14 residues. V shed 3 bases and J shed 2 bases, with 10 bases lying between them. CDR1 and CDR2 (germline): KGHSH, LQKENI. The CDR3 sequence is CASSPLSGQETQYF. CDR3 sequence (DNA): TGTGCCAGCTCACCTCTTTCGGGTCAAGAGACCCAGTACTTC.

V gene TRBV12-3 or TRBV12-4 combines with J gene TRBJ2-7; D is perhaps TRBD2 (5 bases). The CDR3 loop spans 13 amino acids. With 3 bases removed from V and 1 base from J, the gap between germline ends came to 7 bases. CDR3 nucleotides: TGTGCCAGCAGTTTTAGCGTTTCCTACGAGCAGTACTTC. Protein sequence: CASSFSVSYEQYF.

The chain carries TRBV28 and TRBJ2-5; a possible D gene is TRBD1 (6 bases). V was clipped by 2 bases and J by 5 bases, with 9 bases between them. The germline gives CDR1 MDHEN, CDR2 SYDVKM. The CDR3 has 13 residues. CDR3 protein: CASSLGGRETQYF. The CDR3 coding sequence is TGTGCCAGCAGTTTAGGGGGCAGGGAGACCCAGTACTTC.

In its sample, this clone was seen a few times. V gene TRBV18 combines with J gene TRBJ1-1; D is unresolved. V shed 6 bases and J shed 4 bases, with 21 bases lying between them. CDR1 and CDR2 (germline): KGHSH, LQKENI. The CDR3 spans 16 residues. The chain's CDR3 is CASSATRSKTATEAFF. The CDR3 bases are TGTGCCAGCTCGGCAACGAGGAGCAAGACGGCCACTGAAGCTTTCTTT. Based on the CDR3 plus reference TRBV18 and TRBJ1-1, the full variable domain is NAGVMQNPRHLVRRRGQEARLRCSPMKGHSHVYWYRQLPEEGLKFMVYLQKENIIDESGMPKERFSAEFPKEGPSILRIQQVVRGDSAAYFCASSATRSKTATEAFFGQGTRLTVV.

The chain joins TRBV6-5 to TRBJ2-3; D perhaps matches TRBD2 (5 bases). The CDR3 runs to 13 residues. Trimming took off 6 bases at V and 4 bases at J, with 11 bases between the two ends. Germline V gene data show CDR1 as MNHEY and CDR2 as SVGAGI. CDR3 coding DNA: TGTGCCAGCAGGGTACCGGGGTCAGATACGCAGTATTTT. It yields the protein CASRVPGSDTQYF.